These 3 T cell receptor beta chains originate from one sample sequenced in a study of technical replicates of blood from a handful of donors. Profiling relied on immunoSEQ multiplex PCR, and the TCRdb table lists in-frame clones only, not all of them. This sample has some 56,000 clones, with 90% to 95% found just once. The specimen was PBMCs. The receptors were gathered from a human donor in good health. Some clones in this sample may be carry-over from other donors' samples.

This chain uses TRBV18 with TRBJ1-1; D is unresolved. This CDR3 is built from 16 residues. Germline-derived CDR1 and CDR2 are KGHSH and LQKENI. The germline V and J ends were trimmed by 0 bases and 4 bases, with 15 bases remaining between them. The CDR3 loop is CASSPPSRSVGTEAFF. The CDR3 DNA reads as TGTGCCAGCTCACCACCCTCTCGGAGCGTCGGCACTGAAGCTTTCTTT. The full variable domain, in which reference TRBV18 and TRBJ1-1 provide the parts outside the CDR3, is NAGVMQNPRHLVRRRGQEARLRCSPMKGHSHVYWYRQLPEEGLKFMVYLQKENIIDESGMPKERFSAEFPKEGPSILRIQQVVRGDSAAYFCASSPPSRSVGTEAFFGQGTRLTVV.

This chain joins TRBV6-1 and TRBJ2-1; TRBD2 might be the D (6 bases). Germline V lookup: CDR1 MNHNS, CDR2 SASEGT. CDR3 length: 14 amino acids. Trimming removed 5 bases at V and 10 bases at J, with 18 bases between. This chain's CDR3 is CASSTSGEAGEQFF. The DNA of the CDR3 is TGTGCCAGCAGTACCTCCGGGGAGGCTGGGGAGCAGTTCTTC.

The chain carries TRBV2 and TRBJ1-3, with D perhaps matching TRBD1 (6 bases). The CDR3 length is 15 residues. The V end was cut by 8 bases, the J end by 1 base, with 15 bases between. Germline CDR1 is SNHLY and CDR2 is FYNNEI. The CDR3, as DNA: TGTGCCAGCGGGCGCCAGGGGATATCTGGAAACACCATATATTTT. Its protein is CASGRQGISGNTIYF.